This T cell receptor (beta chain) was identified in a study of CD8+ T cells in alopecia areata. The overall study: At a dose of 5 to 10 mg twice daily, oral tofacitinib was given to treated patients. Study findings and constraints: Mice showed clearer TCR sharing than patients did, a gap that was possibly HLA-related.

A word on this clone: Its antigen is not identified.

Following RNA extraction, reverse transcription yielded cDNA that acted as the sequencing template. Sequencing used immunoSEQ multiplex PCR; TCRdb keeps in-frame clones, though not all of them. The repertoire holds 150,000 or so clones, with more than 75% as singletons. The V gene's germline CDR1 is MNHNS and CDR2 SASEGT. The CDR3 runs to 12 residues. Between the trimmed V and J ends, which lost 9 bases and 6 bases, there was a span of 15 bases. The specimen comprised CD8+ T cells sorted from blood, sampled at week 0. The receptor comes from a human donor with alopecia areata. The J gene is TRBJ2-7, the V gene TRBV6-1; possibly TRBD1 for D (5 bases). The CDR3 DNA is TGTGCCAGTTCAGGGATTCAGGGCGAGCAGTACTTC. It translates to CASSGIQGEQYF.